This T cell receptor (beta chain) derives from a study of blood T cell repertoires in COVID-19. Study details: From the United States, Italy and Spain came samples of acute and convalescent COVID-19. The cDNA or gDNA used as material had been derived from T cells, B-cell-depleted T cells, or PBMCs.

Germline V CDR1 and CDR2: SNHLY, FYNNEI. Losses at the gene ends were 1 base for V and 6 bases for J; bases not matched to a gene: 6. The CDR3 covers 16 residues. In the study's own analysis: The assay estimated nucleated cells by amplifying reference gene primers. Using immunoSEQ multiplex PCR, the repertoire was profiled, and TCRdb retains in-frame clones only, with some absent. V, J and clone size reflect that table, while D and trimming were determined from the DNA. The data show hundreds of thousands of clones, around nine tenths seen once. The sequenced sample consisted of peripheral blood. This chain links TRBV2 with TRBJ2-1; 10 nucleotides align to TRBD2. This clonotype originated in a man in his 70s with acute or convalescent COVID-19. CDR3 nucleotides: TGTGCCAGCAGTGAAGTAGGGGCTAGCGGGGGCAATGAGCAGTTCTTC. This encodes CASSEVGASGGNEQFF.